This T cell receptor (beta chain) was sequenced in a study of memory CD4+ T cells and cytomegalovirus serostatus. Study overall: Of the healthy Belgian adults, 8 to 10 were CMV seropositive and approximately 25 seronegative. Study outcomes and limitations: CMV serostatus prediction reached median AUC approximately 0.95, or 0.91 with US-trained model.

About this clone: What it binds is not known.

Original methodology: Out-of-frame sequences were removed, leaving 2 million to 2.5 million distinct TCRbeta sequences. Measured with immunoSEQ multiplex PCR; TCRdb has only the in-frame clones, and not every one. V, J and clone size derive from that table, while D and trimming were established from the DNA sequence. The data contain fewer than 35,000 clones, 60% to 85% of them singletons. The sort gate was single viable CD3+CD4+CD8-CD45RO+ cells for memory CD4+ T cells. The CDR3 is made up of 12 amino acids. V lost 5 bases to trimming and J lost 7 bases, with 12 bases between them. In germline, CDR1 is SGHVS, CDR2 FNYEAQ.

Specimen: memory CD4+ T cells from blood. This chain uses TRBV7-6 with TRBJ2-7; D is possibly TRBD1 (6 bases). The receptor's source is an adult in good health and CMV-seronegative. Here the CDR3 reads CASSPIQGEQYF. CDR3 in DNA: TGTGCCAGCAGCCCAATCCAGGGGGAGCAGTACTTC.